Each of the 14 T cell receptor beta chains below was sequenced from the same sample in a study of Graves' ophthalmopathy and Graves' hyperthyroidism. Researchers took RNA transcripts and amplified TCR beta CDR3 regions from them. Amplification began with first-round RT-PCR using HTBI primers, then second-round multiplex PCR was performed. TCRdb reprocessed the multiplex PCR reads via MiXCR and lists one record per CDR3 protein. The sample includes about 400,000 distinct CDR3 sequences, over 15% of them seen just once. Sequences were obtained from peripheral blood. The receptor set was obtained from a woman aged 18-29 years with stable Graves' hyperthyroidism.

The rearrangement joins TRBV4-1 to TRBJ2-7, with D hard to call. Trimming pared 4 bases from V and 2 bases from J, leaving 12 bases between. This CDR3 region has 14 residues. The germline CDR1 and CDR2 sequences are MGHRA and YSYEKL. The chain's CDR3 is CASSPPALPYEQYF. The CDR3 bases are TGCGCCAGCAGCCCTCCGGCCTTACCCTACGAGCAGTACTTC.

In the case of this clonotype: Given a much more abundant clone one base away, this may be a read error. Because it lacks the conserved phenylalanine or tryptophan at the end, this CDR3 is likely a read error. The chain couples TRBV6-2 or TRBV6-3 to TRBJ1-1; possible D gene TRBD1, 6 bases. CDR3 length: 12 residues. Germline-derived CDR1 and CDR2 are MNHEY and SVGEGT. Between the trimmed V and J ends, which lost 5 bases and 5 bases, there was a span of 9 bases. CDR3 nucleotide sequence: TGTGCCAGCAGTAGGGGGGTTACTGAAGCTTTCTCT. It yields the protein CASSRGVTEAFS.

This clonotype has ten or more counts. The CDR3 here is CASSYRTGLTGELFF. CDR3 nucleotides: TGTGCCAGCAGTTATCGGACAGGACTCACCGGGGAGCTGTTTTTT. This chain uses TRBV6-2 or TRBV6-3 with TRBJ2-2, with 7 bases lining up with TRBD1. Per germline, CDR1 MNHEY and CDR2 SVGEGT. CDR3 size: 15 residues. The J segment lost 4 bases and the V segment lost 3 bases, leaving 5 bases of the junction unmatched.

The rearrangement links TRBV12-3 or TRBV12-4 to TRBJ2-7, with 14 bases identical to TRBD2. This CDR3 region has 20 residues. The trim removed 3 bases at V and 3 bases at J, leaving 16 bases unmatched. CDR3 in amino acids: CASSFGTATSGRALDYEQYF. In DNA form, the CDR3 reads TGTGCCAGCAGTTTCGGTACAGCGACTAGCGGGAGGGCCCTGGACTACGAGCAGTACTTC.

The genes are TRBV30 and TRBJ2-2; either TRBD1 or TRBD2 may fit D (6 bases each). Germline CDR1 reads GTSNPN; CDR2 reads SVGIG (reference sequence). V was clipped by 5 bases and J by 5 bases, with 12 bases between them. CDR3 size: 13 residues. This chain's CDR3 is CAWQQGRTGELFF. The CDR3 DNA follows: TGTGCCTGGCAGCAGGGGAGGACCGGGGAGCTGTTTTTT.

This clonotype was seen many times. The rearrangement uses TRBV12-3 or TRBV12-4 and TRBJ2-7; TRBD1 matches at 7 bases. The CDR3 loop spans 14 amino acids. With 5 bases clipped from V and 1 base from J, the junction kept 5 bases outside the gene matches. The CDR3 coding sequence is TGTGCCAGCAGTGACCGGGACAGTTCCTACGAGCAGTACTTC. Translation: CASSDRDSSYEQYF.

There are many counts of this clonotype. The chain uses TRBV9 and TRBJ1-3; TRBD1 agrees at 7 bases. After removal of 4 bases from V and 4 bases from J, the junction contained 5 bases not matched to a gene. This CDR3 region has 14 residues. The germline CDR1 and CDR2 sequences are SGDLS and YYNGEE. CDR3 sequence (DNA): TGTGCCAGCAGCCAGGGGGGGAGCGGAAACACCATATATTTT. Its translation is CASSQGGSGNTIYF.

There are many counts of this clonotype. V gene TRBV25-1 combines with J gene TRBJ1-2; D perhaps matches TRBD1 (5 bases). The CDR3 is 13 residues long. The V and J ends lost 0 bases and 6 bases respectively, with 8 bases between them. The germline V gene encodes CDR1 MGHDK and CDR2 SYGVNS. CDR3 sequence: CASSEYRGDGYTF. The CDR3 bases are TGTGCCAGCAGTGAATATCGAGGGGATGGCTACACCTTC.

Comments on this clonotype: This CDR3 is missing its conserved last phenylalanine or tryptophan, likely due to a read error. No DNA is shown, since the ends of the CDR3 on it are uncertain; the CDR3 is the one TCRdb lists. The gene calls are TRBV12-3 or TRBV12-4 and TRBJ1-1; the table gives TRBD1 as D, unverified against the DNA. The CDR3 adds up to 15 amino acids, both ends counted. CDR3 sequence reads: CASRRDRGRYTEAVL.

The chain carries TRBV15 and TRBJ1-3, with D possibly matching TRBD1 (5 bases). V was cut by 0 bases and J by 4 bases, with 13 bases left in between. From germline, CDR1 is LNHNV and CDR2 YYDKDF (reference sequence). The length of the CDR3 is 16 residues. The chain's CDR3 is CATSRDPGGRGNTIYF. DNA for the CDR3: TGTGCCACCAGCAGAGACCCCGGGGGTAGGGGAAACACCATATATTTT.

Ten or more counts support this clonotype. The V gene is TRBV19, the J gene TRBJ1-2; 9 bases fit TRBD1. Germline V lookup: CDR1 LNHDA, CDR2 SQIVND (reference sequence). This CDR3 comprises 18 residues. V lost 4 bases and J lost 9; bases outside the gene matches: 21. As DNA, the CDR3 is TGTGCCAGTAGTACTTTTGGGACAGGGCCCATAAGTGGAGCGCGCTACACCTTC. Its protein is CASSTFGTGPISGARYTF.

This clonotype was counted many times. One end of the junction varies from germline; a read error may be responsible. The chain links TRBV20-1 to TRBJ2-5, with 7 bases identical to TRBD2. CDR1 is DFQATT and CDR2 is SNEGSKA in the germline V gene (reference sequence). This CDR3 region has 15 residues. The CDR3 spells CSASTIGGYQKTQYF. CDR3 coding DNA: TGCAGTGCTAGTACCATCGGGGGGTACCAAAAGACCCAGTACTTC.

This clonotype appeared many times. The CDR3 nucleotides are TGTGCCAGCAGCCCGGTGGGACAGTCCTACACCTTC. Translating it yields CASSPVGQSYTF. This chain connects TRBV7-9 to TRBJ1-2, with 7 positions matching TRBD1. The V segment lost 5 bases and the J segment 10 bases; nucleotides outside the gene matches: 7. Germline V CDR1 and CDR2: SEHNR, FQNEAQ (reference sequence). The CDR3 runs to 12 residues. Looking up the rest from reference TRBV7-9 and TRBJ1-2 gives the full variable domain: DTGVSQNPRHKITKRGQNVTFRCDPISEHNRLYWYRQTLGQGPEFLTYFQNEAQLEKSRLLSDRFSAERPKGSFSTLEIQRTEQGDSAMYLCASSPVGQSYTFGSGTRLTVV.

This clonotype was seen repeatedly, ten times or more. This chain joins TRBV25-1 and TRBJ1-6, with no clear D. Germline V gene sequence: CDR1 MGHDK, CDR2 SYGVNS. The CDR3 is made up of 15 amino acids. The V end lost 1 base, the J end lost 5 bases, and 9 bases lay between the germline ends. CDR3 sequence: CASSESFGDNSPLHF. The CDR3 bases are TGTGCCAGCAGTGAATCGTTTGGGGATAATTCACCCCTCCACTTT.